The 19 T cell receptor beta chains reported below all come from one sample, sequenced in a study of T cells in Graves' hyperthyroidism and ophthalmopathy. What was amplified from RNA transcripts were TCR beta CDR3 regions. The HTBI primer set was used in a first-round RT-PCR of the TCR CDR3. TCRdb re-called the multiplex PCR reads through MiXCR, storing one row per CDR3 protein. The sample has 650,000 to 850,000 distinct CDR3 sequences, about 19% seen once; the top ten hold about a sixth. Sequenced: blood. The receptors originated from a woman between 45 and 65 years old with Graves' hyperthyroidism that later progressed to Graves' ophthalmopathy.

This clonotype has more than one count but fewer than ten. The CDR3 region is CASSEQGLRPGNTIYF. In nucleotides, the CDR3 is TGTGCCAGCAGTGAACAAGGGTTACGGCCTGGAAACACCATATATTTT. The chain combines TRBV6-1 with TRBJ1-3; D is uncertain. Between the trimmed V and J ends, which lost 2 bases and 2 bases, there was a span of 13 bases. Germline V CDR1 and CDR2: MNHNS, SASEGT. The CDR3 runs to 16 residues.

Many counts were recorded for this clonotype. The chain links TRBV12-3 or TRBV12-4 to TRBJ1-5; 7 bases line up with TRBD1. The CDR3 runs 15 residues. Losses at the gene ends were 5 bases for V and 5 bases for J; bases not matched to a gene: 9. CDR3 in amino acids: CASSHADRVDQPQHF. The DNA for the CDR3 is TGTGCCAGCAGTCACGCCGACAGGGTCGATCAGCCCCAGCATTTT.

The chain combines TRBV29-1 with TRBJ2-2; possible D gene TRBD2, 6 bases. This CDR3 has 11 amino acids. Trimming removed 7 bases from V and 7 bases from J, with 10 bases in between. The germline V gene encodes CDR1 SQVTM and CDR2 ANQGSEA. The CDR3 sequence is CSAVRGGELFF. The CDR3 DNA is TGCAGCGCCGTGCGGGGCGGGGAGCTGTTTTTT.

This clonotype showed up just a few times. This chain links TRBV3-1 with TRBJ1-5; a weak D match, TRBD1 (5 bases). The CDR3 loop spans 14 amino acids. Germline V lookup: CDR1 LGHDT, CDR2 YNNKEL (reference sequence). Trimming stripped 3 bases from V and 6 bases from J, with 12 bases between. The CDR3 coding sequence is TGTGCCAGCAGCCAGGGGCCGGCCCCTCAGCCCCAGCATTTT. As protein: CASSQGPAPQPQHF. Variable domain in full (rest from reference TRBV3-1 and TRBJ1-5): DTAVSQTPKYLVTQMGNDKSIKCEQNLGHDTMYWYKQDSKKFLKIMFSYNNKELIINETVPNRFSPKSPDKAHLNLHINSLELGDSAVYFCASSQGPAPQPQHFGDGTRLSIL.

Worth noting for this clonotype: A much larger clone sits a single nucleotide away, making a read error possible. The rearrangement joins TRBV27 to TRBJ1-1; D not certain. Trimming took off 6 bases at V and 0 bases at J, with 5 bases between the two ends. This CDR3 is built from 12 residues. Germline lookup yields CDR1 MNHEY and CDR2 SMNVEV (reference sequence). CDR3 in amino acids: CASRRMNTEAFF. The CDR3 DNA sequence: TGTGCCAGCAGAAGGATGAACACTGAAGCTTTCTTT.

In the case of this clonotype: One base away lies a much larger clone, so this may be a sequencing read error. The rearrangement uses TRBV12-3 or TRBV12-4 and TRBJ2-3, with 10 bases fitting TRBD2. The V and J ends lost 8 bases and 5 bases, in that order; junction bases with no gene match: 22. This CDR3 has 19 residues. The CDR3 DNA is TGTGCCAGCCGGGAGGTAGCGGGGGGTTCTCAGATCCACAGAGATACGCAGTATTTT. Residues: CASREVAGGSQIHRDTQYF.

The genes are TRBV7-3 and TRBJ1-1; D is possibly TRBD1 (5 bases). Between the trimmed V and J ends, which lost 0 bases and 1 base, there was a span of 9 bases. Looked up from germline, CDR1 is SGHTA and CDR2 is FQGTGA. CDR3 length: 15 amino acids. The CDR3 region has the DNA TGTGCCAGCAGCTTAACATCCGGGGGGAACACTGAAGCTTTCTTT. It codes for CASSLTSGGNTEAFF.

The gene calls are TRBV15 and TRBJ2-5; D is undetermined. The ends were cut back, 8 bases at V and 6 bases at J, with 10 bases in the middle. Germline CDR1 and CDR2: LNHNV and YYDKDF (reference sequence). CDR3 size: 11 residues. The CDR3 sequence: CATRIGQTQYF. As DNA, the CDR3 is TGTGCCACCCGAATAGGGCAGACCCAGTACTTC.

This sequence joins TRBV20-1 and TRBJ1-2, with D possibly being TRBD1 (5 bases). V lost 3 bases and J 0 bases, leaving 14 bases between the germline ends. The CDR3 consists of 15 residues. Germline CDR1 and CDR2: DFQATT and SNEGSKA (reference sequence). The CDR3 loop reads CSASPRGNTNYGYTF. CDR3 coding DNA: TGCAGTGCTAGTCCCCGGGGCAACACTAACTATGGCTACACCTTC.

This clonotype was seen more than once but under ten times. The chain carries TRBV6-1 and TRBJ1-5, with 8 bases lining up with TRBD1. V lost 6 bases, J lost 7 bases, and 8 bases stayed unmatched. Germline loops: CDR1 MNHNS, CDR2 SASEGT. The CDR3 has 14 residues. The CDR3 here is CASRGQGFEQPQHF. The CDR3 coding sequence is TGTGCCAGCAGAGGACAGGGTTTCGAGCAGCCCCAGCATTTT.

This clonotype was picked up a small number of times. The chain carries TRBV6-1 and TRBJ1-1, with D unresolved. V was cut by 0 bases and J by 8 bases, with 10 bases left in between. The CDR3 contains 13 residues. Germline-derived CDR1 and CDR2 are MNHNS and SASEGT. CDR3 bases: TGTGCCAGCAGTGAAGCGATCCCTTCGGAAGCTTTCTTT. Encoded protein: CASSEAIPSEAFF.

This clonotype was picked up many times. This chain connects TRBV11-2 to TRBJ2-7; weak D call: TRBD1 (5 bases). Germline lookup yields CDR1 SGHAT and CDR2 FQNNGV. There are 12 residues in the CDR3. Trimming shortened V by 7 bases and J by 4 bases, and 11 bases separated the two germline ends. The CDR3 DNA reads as TGTGCCAGCACCAGACAGTGGTACGAGCAGTACTTC. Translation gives CASTRQWYEQYF.

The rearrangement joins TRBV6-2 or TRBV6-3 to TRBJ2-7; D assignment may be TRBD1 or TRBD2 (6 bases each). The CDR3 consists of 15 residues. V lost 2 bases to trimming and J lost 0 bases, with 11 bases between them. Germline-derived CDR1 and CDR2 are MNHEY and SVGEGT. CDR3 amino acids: CASSYPGGISYEQYF. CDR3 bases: TGTGCCAGCAGTTACCCCGGGGGCATCTCCTACGAGCAGTACTTC.

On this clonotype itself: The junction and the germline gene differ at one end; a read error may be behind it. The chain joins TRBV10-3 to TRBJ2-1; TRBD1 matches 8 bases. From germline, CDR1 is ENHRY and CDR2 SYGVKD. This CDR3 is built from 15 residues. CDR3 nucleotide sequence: TGTGCCATCAGTTCCGGGACAGGCGGCTACAATAAGCAGTTCTTC. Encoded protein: CAISSGTGGYNKQFF.

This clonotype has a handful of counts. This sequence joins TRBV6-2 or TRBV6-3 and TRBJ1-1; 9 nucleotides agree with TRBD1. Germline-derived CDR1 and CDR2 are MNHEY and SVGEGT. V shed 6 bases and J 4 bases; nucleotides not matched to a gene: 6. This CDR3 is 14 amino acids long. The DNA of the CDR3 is TGTGCCAGCAGACCGACAGGGGGAGGCACTGAAGCTTTCTTT. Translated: CASRPTGGGTEAFF.

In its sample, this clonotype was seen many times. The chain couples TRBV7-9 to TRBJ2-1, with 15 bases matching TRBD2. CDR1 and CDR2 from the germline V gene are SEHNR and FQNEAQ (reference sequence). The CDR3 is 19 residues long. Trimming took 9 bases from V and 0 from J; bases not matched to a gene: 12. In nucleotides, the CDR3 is TGTGCCAGTGACCTCGGGACTAGCGGGGGGCAGAGCTCCTACAATGAGCAGTTCTTC. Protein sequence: CASDLGTSGGQSSYNEQFF.

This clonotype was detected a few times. The CDR3: CASSESRDLYEQYF. CDR3 sequence (DNA): TGTGCCAGCAGTGAATCTAGGGACCTATACGAGCAGTACTTC. The chain carries TRBV6-1 and TRBJ2-7, with D tentatively TRBD1 or TRBD2 (5 bases each). The CDR3 has 14 amino acids. V dropped 2 bases and J dropped 4 bases, with 12 bases sitting between them. Germline CDR1 MNHNS, CDR2 SASEGT.

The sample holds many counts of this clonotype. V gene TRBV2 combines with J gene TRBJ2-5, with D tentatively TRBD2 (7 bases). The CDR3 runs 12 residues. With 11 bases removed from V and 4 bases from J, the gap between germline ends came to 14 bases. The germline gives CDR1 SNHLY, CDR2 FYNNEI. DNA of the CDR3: TGTGCCTCGGGTAGGGGGGGAGAGACCCAGTACTTC. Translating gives CASGRGGETQYF.

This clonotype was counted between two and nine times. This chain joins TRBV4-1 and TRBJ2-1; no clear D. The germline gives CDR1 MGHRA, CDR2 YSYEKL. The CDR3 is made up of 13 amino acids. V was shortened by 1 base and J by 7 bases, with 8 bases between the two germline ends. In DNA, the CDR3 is TGCGCCAGCAGCCAAGTTCTAAGTAATGAGCAGTTCTTC. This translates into CASSQVLSNEQFF.